The 20 T cell receptor beta chains presented below share a single source sample, sequenced in a study of T cells in Graves' hyperthyroidism and ophthalmopathy. RNA transcripts were the template for amplifying TCR beta CDR3 regions. HTBI primers were employed in a first-round RT-PCR of the TCR CDR3. TCRdb ran MiXCR on the multiplex PCR reads and lists one entry per CDR3 protein. The sample has around 600,000 distinct CDR3 sequences, about 45% seen once; the top ten hold less than 9%. The sample was peripheral blood or thyroid tissue (not recorded which). These receptors came from an adult man with Graves' disease, either hyperthyroidism or ophthalmopathy (not recorded which).

V gene TRBV24-1 combines with J gene TRBJ1-3; D unclear. This CDR3 comprises 15 residues. V dropped 5 bases and J dropped 8 bases, with 18 bases sitting between them. CDR1 is KGHDR and CDR2 is SFDVKD in the germline V gene. The CDR3 DNA is TGTGCCACCAGTGCGGGCCAGACCGGGGAAGACACCATATATTTT. This encodes CATSAGQTGEDTIYF.

J is TRBJ2-2 and V is TRBV15; D is ambiguous. This CDR3 contains 15 residues. CDR1 LNHNV and CDR2 YYDKDF come from the germline V gene (reference sequence). The V end was cut by 1 base, the J end by 6 bases, with 12 bases between. CDR3 coding DNA: TGTGCCACCAGCAGAGGGGCGAGCTCGGCCGGGGAGCTGTTTTTT. This gives the protein CATSRGASSAGELFF. The full variable domain, its missing parts supplied by reference TRBV15 and TRBJ2-2, is DAMVIQNPRYQVTQFGKPVTLSCSQTLNHNVMYWYQQKSSQAPKLLFHYYDKDFNNEADTPDNFQSRRPNTSFCFLDIRSPGLGDTAMYLCATSRGASSAGELFFGEGSRLTVL.

This clonotype was found a few times. J is TRBJ1-1 and V is TRBV12-3 or TRBV12-4, with D perhaps matching TRBD1 (5 bases). The CDR3 runs 14 residues. The ends were cut back, 1 base at V and 4 bases at J, with 10 bases in the middle. Here the CDR3 reads CASSLGLRVTEAFF. The DNA of the CDR3 is TGTGCCAGCAGTTTAGGGCTCAGGGTCACTGAAGCTTTCTTT.

A few counts support this clonotype. The chain employs TRBV12-3 or TRBV12-4 and TRBJ1-1; TRBD1 is a possible D gene (6 bases). The V gene lost 5 bases and the J gene lost 1 base, with 14 bases spanning the gap. This CDR3 region has 15 residues. This chain's CDR3 is CASSPRGGGNTEAFF. The CDR3 nucleotides are TGTGCCAGCAGTCCCCGAGGAGGGGGGAACACTGAAGCTTTCTTT.

This clonotype has at least ten counts. The V call is TRBV25-1, the J call TRBJ2-5, with a tentative D call TRBD1 (5 bases). Trimming left V 0 bases short and J 0 bases short, with 11 bases between. The CDR3 runs to 16 residues. Germline-derived CDR1 and CDR2 are MGHDK and SYGVNS. This CDR3 reads CASSEYPPGYQETQYF. The CDR3 DNA reads TGTGCCAGCAGTGAATATCCCCCAGGGTACCAAGAGACCCAGTACTTC.

The rearrangement uses TRBV2 and TRBJ1-6, with D tentatively TRBD1 (5 bases). This CDR3 contains 17 residues. Germline loops: CDR1 SNHLY, CDR2 FYNNEI. The germline V and J ends were trimmed by 5 bases and 8 bases, with 22 bases remaining between them. CDR3 region: CASSYSTGGEVDSPLHF. CDR3 bases: TGTGCCAGCAGTTACTCGACCGGGGGTGAGGTCGATTCACCCCTCCACTTT.

The rearrangement uses TRBV20-1 and TRBJ2-7; 9 positions match TRBD1. This CDR3 is built from 14 residues. Germline V gene lookup returns CDR1 DFQATT and CDR2 SNEGSKA (reference sequence). V was pared by 2 bases and J by 5 bases, with 7 bases of the junction left unmatched. In DNA, the CDR3 is TGCAGTGCTAGATCCGGGACAGGGTTCGACGAGCAGTACTTC. This gives the protein CSARSGTGFDEQYF.

The chain links TRBV6-1 to TRBJ1-1; D ambiguous. Per the germline V gene, CDR1 is MNHNS and CDR2 is SASEGT. The CDR3 has 13 residues. Trimming stripped 9 bases from V and 0 bases from J, with 11 bases between. CDR3 in DNA: TGTGCCAGTTGGGGAGTTATGAACACTGAAGCTTTCTTT. It translates to CASWGVMNTEAFF.

The chain has TRBV7-3 and TRBJ2-7; weak D call: TRBD2 (5 bases). Judging by the DNA end, TRBJ2-1 fits better; the J call may be wrong. Germline CDR1 SGHTA, CDR2 FQGTGA. This CDR3 is 13 amino acids long. The CDR3 DNA sequence: TGTGCCAGCAGCTTTTCCGGGAACGATGAGCAGTTCTTC. Its protein is CASSFSGNDEQFF.

V gene TRBV7-2 combines with J gene TRBJ1-1, with D perhaps TRBD1 (6 bases). CDR1 and CDR2 from the germline V gene are SGHTA and FQGNSA. Between the trimmed V and J ends, which lost 4 bases and 4 bases, there was a span of 16 bases. This CDR3 comprises 15 residues. The CDR3 loop is CASSSGGGPGTEAFF. The CDR3 DNA follows: TGTGCCAGCAGCTCGGGAGGGGGGCCCGGCACTGAAGCTTTCTTT.

This clonotype was observed a few times. The chain joins TRBV2 to TRBJ1-2, with 7 bases matching TRBD1. The CDR3 is 16 amino acids. V lost 2 bases to trimming and J lost 4 bases; unmatched junction nucleotides: 10. CDR1 and CDR2 from the germline V gene are SNHLY and FYNNEI. The CDR3 spells CASSEPPDRIFYGYTF. The CDR3 DNA reads TGTGCCAGCAGTGAACCGCCGGACAGGATCTTCTATGGCTACACCTTC.

V usage is TRBV6-6 and J usage is TRBJ1-5, with TRBD1 matching over 9 bases. CDR3 length equals 13 residues. V gave up 8 bases and J gave up 5 bases; unmatched junction bases: 4. CDR1 is MNHNY, CDR2 SVGAGI, per germline (reference sequence). Here the CDR3 reads CASLRQGDQPQHF. The CDR3 nucleotides read TGTGCCAGCCTCCGACAGGGGGATCAGCCCCAGCATTTT.

This clonotype was observed a single time. The V gene is TRBV10-1, the J gene TRBJ2-7; 8 bases are shared with TRBD1. The ends lost 3 bases at V and 3 bases at J; junction bases unmatched: 4. The CDR3 length is 14 residues. The V gene's germline CDR1 is WNHNN and CDR2 SYGVQD (reference sequence). CDR3 region: CASSDSTGDYEQYF. CDR3 sequence (DNA): TGCGCCAGCAGTGATTCGACAGGGGACTACGAGCAGTACTTC.

V usage is TRBV11-2 and J usage is TRBJ2-7, with D perhaps matching TRBD1 or TRBD2 (5 bases each). The CDR3 length is 14 residues. Trimming shortened V by 5 bases and J by 0 bases, and 11 bases separated the two germline ends. CDR1 and CDR2 (germline): SGHAT, FQNNGV. The CDR3 nucleotides read TGTGCCAGCAGCGTCGGGGACGGCTCCTACGAGCAGTACTTC. This encodes CASSVGDGSYEQYF.

Worth noting for this clonotype: A much more abundant neighbour one base away suggests this may be a read error. The gene calls are TRBV11-2 and TRBJ2-7, with D perhaps TRBD1 (5 bases). V was clipped by 5 bases and J by 6 bases, with 14 bases between them. This CDR3 is 13 amino acids long. The V gene's germline CDR1 is SGHAT and CDR2 FQNNGV. The CDR3 sequence is CASSMSAQGEQYF. CDR3 DNA: TGTGCCAGCAGCATGTCCGCGCAGGGCGAGCAGTACTTC.

The chain combines TRBV7-9 with TRBJ2-7; D possibly matches TRBD1 or TRBD2 (6 bases each). This CDR3 has 13 amino acids. Germline V gives CDR1 SEHNR, CDR2 FQNEAQ (reference sequence). V was pared by 6 bases and J by 5 bases, with 14 bases between. The DNA for the CDR3 is TGTGCCAGCAGTGACAGGCCGGGGGACGAGCAGTACTTC. It translates to CASSDRPGDEQYF.

The chain joins TRBV7-9 to TRBJ2-6; D not certain. Looked up from germline, CDR1 is SEHNR and CDR2 is FQNEAQ (reference sequence). The V end lost 8 bases, the J end lost 4 bases, and 3 bases lay between the germline ends. The CDR3 spans 11 residues. The CDR3 coding sequence is TGTGCCAGCGAGGGGGCCAACGTCCTGACTTTC. Its translation: CASEGANVLTF.

This clonotype was seen at least ten times. V and J are TRBV29-1 and TRBJ1-4; a possible D gene is TRBD1 (5 bases). The CDR3 consists of 15 residues. Germline V gives CDR1 SQVTM, CDR2 ANQGSEA. Trimming removed 3 bases from V and 0 bases from J, with 11 bases in between. CDR3 nucleotide sequence: TGCAGCGTTGACTTGGGACTTGCAACTAATGAAAAACTGTTTTTT. It specifies CSVDLGLATNEKLFF.

About this clonotype: Mismatch with germline at one junction end may stem from a read error. The CDR3 region is CATSDGRDPNSPLHF. In DNA form, the CDR3 reads TGTGCCACCAGTGATGGCCGGGACCCGAATTCACCCCTCCACTTT. The rearrangement joins TRBV10-3 to TRBJ1-6, with D possibly being TRBD1 (5 bases). Germline V gene sequence: CDR1 ENHRY, CDR2 SYGVKD. The CDR3 runs to 15 residues.

A remark on this clonotype: One base away lies a much larger clone, so this may be a sequencing read error. The chain employs TRBV5-1 and TRBJ1-6; D might be TRBD1 (5 bases). The CDR3 runs 15 residues. V was cut by 0 bases and J by 10 bases, with 14 bases left in between. In germline, CDR1 is SGHRS, CDR2 YFSETQ. The CDR3 protein is CASSLGGAHDSPLHF. The CDR3 DNA reads TGCGCCAGCAGCTTGGGGGGCGCGCACGACTCACCCCTCCACTTT.